This T cell receptor (beta chain) was identified in a study of T cells in Graves' hyperthyroidism and ophthalmopathy (dated by TCRdb to between 2018 and 2020). With respect to the entire study: Peripheral blood was sampled at the time of initial diagnosis, prior to any treatment. A discovery cohort of around 98 patients, roughly 40 with Graves' ophthalmopathy and 55 to 60 with stable Graves' hyperthyroidism, was used to find distinguishing TCR V-J signatures. An independent validation cohort of around 19 hyperthyroidism patients and 17 patients who later progressed to ophthalmopathy tested prospective prediction of ophthalmopathy. After sampling, hyperthyroidism patients received methimazole starting at 30 mg daily, and ophthalmopathy patients received high-dose intravenous methylprednisolone. For training and testing, the roughly 100 patients in the discovery cohort were randomly divided in a 7:3 ratio. TCR Vbeta CDR3 sequencing of 140 or so peripheral blood samples (43 ophthalmopathy, 75 hyperthyroidism and approximately 17 progressor patients) is reported in the paper. The study also compared thyroid tissue and blood T-cell repertoires from about six Graves' hyperthyroidism patients. Overall study results and their limits: Most expanded thyroid clonotypes (frequency above 0.001) were also detected in blood, suggesting blood repertoires may reflect thyroid immune responses. Sample size was not statistically predetermined, and investigators were not blinded to group allocation. In validation, the model predicted progression to ophthalmopathy a median of about 6.8 months before onset, with over 55% sensitivity and about 72% specificity. In cross-validation, a model built on a 13 V-J signature told ophthalmopathy apart from stable hyperthyroidism with less than 90% sensitivity and about 81% specificity, and in testing the same model reached 80%/75%.

Hyperthyroidism patients were newly diagnosed, had a disease duration of under 2 months, and were aged 18 to 65 years. Any patient with an uncontrolled infection, another autoimmune disease, pregnancy or lactation was excluded. Clinical symptoms, serum thyroxine and TRAb, thyroid ultrasound, and orbital computed tomography formed the basis for the diagnoses. For progressor patients, blood was drawn at the first diagnosis of hyperthyroidism, before any ophthalmopathy symptoms had appeared. PBMCs were isolated from about 9 ml of fresh peripheral blood by Ficoll-Paque density gradient centrifugation. Progressor patients were initially diagnosed with Graves' hyperthyroidism and developed ophthalmopathy during follow-up. Total RNA was extracted using Trizol reagent, and RNA quality was assessed on an Agilent 2100 Bioanalyzer. The table lists this clonotype with many counts. There is no known antigen for this receptor. It has no much larger one-base neighbor in the sample; base qualities were not kept.

The TCR beta CDR3 regions were amplified from the RNA transcripts. A first-round RT-PCR of the TCR CDR3 used the HTBI primer set with the Qiagen OneStep RT-PCR kit. A second multiplex PCR round built the libraries, followed by size selection and purification. Paired-end sequencing of the libraries was performed with 100 bp reads on an Illumina HiSeq2000. As for the original processing: SOAPnuke was used to process the raw data, removing reads that contained adapters or uncalled bases, had a mean Phred below 15, or lacked an exact match to the constant primer or identifier. High-quality paired reads were merged using COPE v1.2.5, and each unique nucleotide sequence was defined as a clonotype. MiTCR v1.1 was used to align clonotypes to the IMGT TRBV, TRBD and TRBJ reference segments. The analysis was restricted to V-J combinations with a frequency above 0.0001, which together covered 99% to 99.2% of the repertoires. A TCS score was defined as the ratio between F50 (clonal expansion) and ExV (chaos), using BLOSUM62-based TCRdist between CDR3 peptides within each V-J. Welch's t-statistics and random forest reduced around 550 V-J features to 10 to 15, which were used in a naive Bayes classifier (R e1071). TCRdb cleaned the public reads at Q25 with fastp, built clones with MiXCR and kept in-frame beta chains. For every CDR3 protein sequence, its rows merge into one entry that carries the most common genes and DNA. Here the V and J calls rest on TCRdb's processing, not on the authors' analysis. For this sample the table gives about 290,000 distinct CDR3 sequences, of which roughly 14% were detected only once. The top ten clones comprise 7.8% of the sample.

Source material: blood. This receptor was obtained from a woman between 25 and 40 years old with Graves' hyperthyroidism that later progressed to Graves' ophthalmopathy.

The CDR3 region has the sequence CAWSVRGDTEAFF. The nucleotides are TGTGCCTGGAGTGTACGGGGGGACACTGAAGCTTTCTTT. Rearrangement joined TRBV30 to TRBJ1-1; a tentative D match to TRBD1 spans 5 bases. Reading the germline V gene (reference sequence) gives CDR1 GTSNPN and CDR2 SVGIG. V is cut by 0 bases and J by 3 bases, and the space between the germline ends is 8 bases. The CDR3 has 13 amino acids, counting the end cysteine and phenylalanine. Only the CDR3 DNA stays, 39 bases, in frame from base 1.